The clone carrying this T cell receptor (beta chain) was seen at least ten times. From RNA, the CDR3 regions of TCR beta chains were amplified and sequenced. HTBI primers were used in a first-round RT-PCR, which preceded a second-round multiplex PCR. TCRdb redid the calling of the multiplex PCR reads with MiXCR, one entry per CDR3 protein. The repertoire has roughly 380,000 distinct CDR3 sequences, approximately 15% of them found once; the top ten carry about 7.3%. V gave up 3 bases and J gave up 6 bases; unmatched junction bases: 6. Germline V gene lookup returns CDR1 SNHLY and CDR2 FYNNEI. The CDR3 spans 14 residues. The source of the sample is a study of Graves' ophthalmopathy and Graves' hyperthyroidism. About the research overall: No treatment had been given when peripheral blood was collected at initial diagnosis.

Ages of hyperthyroidism patients ran from 18 to 65, and their diagnoses were new, under 2 months' duration. Diagnosis used clinical symptoms, serum thyroxine, TRAb, thyroid ultrasound and orbital computed tomography. The sequence came from a young woman with stable Graves' hyperthyroidism. The chain links TRBV2 to TRBJ2-7; 9 bases match TRBD1. The sequenced material came from peripheral blood. As DNA, the CDR3 is TGTGCCAGCAGTGATAGGGACAGGGCCTCCGAGCAGTACTTC. Its translation is CASSDRDRASEQYF.